This T cell receptor (beta chain) came from a study of Ad26.COV2.S vaccination and SARS-CoV-2 variants (dated by TCRdb to the early 2020s). A note on the overall study: TCRbeta repertoire sequencing was used to assess the specificity and breadth of SARS-CoV-2-reactive T cell receptors after Ad26.COV2.S vaccination. The TCR-sequenced set comprised about 32 samples: some 20 Ad26.COV2.S vaccine recipients, 5 placebo recipients and 8 SARS-CoV-2 convalescent individuals.

The time point label on this specimen signifies: individuals recovered from natural SARS-CoV-2 infection. The junction carries 10 bases between V and J, which are trimmed by 1 base and 1 base respectively. Counted from cysteine to phenylalanine, this CDR3 has 15 amino acids. Just the 45-base CDR3 DNA is kept, in frame starting at base 1. CDR1 is given as SNHLY and CDR2 as FYNNEI, both from the germline V gene. The immunoSEQ Assay was the method used to sequence TCRbeta CDR3 regions. After extraction, genomic DNA underwent amplification by bias-controlled multiplex PCR, followed by high-throughput sequencing. The original methods were these. Collapsing and filtering of sequences were performed to quantify the absolute abundance of each unique TCRbeta CDR3 region. T cell fraction was estimated by normalization of TCRbeta template counts to usable DNA, with usable DNA being measured through amplification of reference genes present in all nucleated cells. Repertoire TCRs were annotated as SARS-CoV-2-specific when V gene, CDR3 amino acid sequence and J gene were exactly matched to a known reactive TCR set. The reference SARS-CoV-2 TCR set came from MIRA and was filtered for enrichment in COVID-19-positive ImmuneCODE repertoires, removing public or cross-reactive TCRs. Using the MIRA antigens, annotated TCRs were further analysed by specific ORF or by position within an ORF. Breadth was defined as annotated unique rearrangements over total unique productive rearrangements; depth was the summed frequency of those rearrangements. Two-sided Wilcoxon rank-sum tests were applied when comparing TCR breadth between groups. TCRdb holds this immuneACCESS table with in-frame rearrangements only. Some clones are missing; in checked studies, unresolved V genes explain under half, and the rest has no known cause. From that table come the V and J calls and clone size; the DNA was used to work out D and trimming. The sample table contains over 110,000 clones; only one count was recorded for 75% to 90% of them. 5% of the sample rests with the top ten.

Study-wide conclusions, independent of this receptor: Ad26.COV2.S recipients had higher spike-specific TCR breadth than placebo recipients (P = 0.0014). After vaccination, substantial breadth of spike-specific CD8+ and CD4+ T cell responses was reported. Non-spike TCR breadth was comparable between vaccine and placebo recipients, consistent with the vaccine containing only spike. It was noted by the authors that total T cell responses may have been underestimated by the TCR breadth and depth analyses.

As to this clone: What this receptor recognizes is not known. The sample holds no much larger clone one base away, and base qualities are not on file.

This receptor was obtained from a human donor who had recovered from COVID-19. The V gene is TRBV2 and the J gene is TRBJ1-1; too little of a D gene remains to name it. This specimen was peripheral blood, taken after recovery from COVID-19. The base sequence is TGTGCCAGCAGTGAAGAGGGCACCCCGAACACTGAAGCTTTCTTT. This yields the protein CASSEEGTPNTEAFF.